These 32 T cell receptor beta chains were all obtained from the same sample, sequenced in a study of graft-versus-host responses after intestinal transplantation. These receptors' antigens are unknown. Assay: immunoSEQ multiplex PCR; the TCRdb copy retains only in-frame clones and omits some. Here the sample spans about 81,000 clones, roughly 91% being singletons. The sequenced sample was unstimulated CD4+ T cells sorted from spleen or lymph node cells, obtained before intestinal transplant. These TCRs come from a human donor who received an intestinal transplant.

V and J are TRBV28 and TRBJ1-1, with a possible D match to TRBD1 (5 bases). V lost 6 bases to trimming and J lost 5 bases, with 19 bases between them. CDR1 is MDHEN and CDR2 is SYDVKM in the germline V gene. The CDR3 runs 15 residues. The CDR3 is CASRVLGGDLTEAFF. CDR3 DNA: TGTGCCAGCAGAGTTTTGGGCGGGGACTTAACTGAAGCTTTCTTT.

This chain uses TRBV30 with TRBJ1-3; D is possibly TRBD1 (6 bases). Germline loops: CDR1 GTSNPN, CDR2 SVGIG (reference sequence). Trimming cost V 0 bases and J 4 bases, with 13 bases left between them. This CDR3 spans 15 amino acids. The chain's CDR3 is CAWSVQGQKGNTIYF. CDR3 nucleotides: TGTGCCTGGAGTGTACAAGGACAGAAAGGAAACACCATATATTTT.

J is TRBJ1-2 and V is TRBV19, with 9 bases lining up with TRBD1. Per germline, CDR1 LNHDA and CDR2 SQIVND (reference sequence). The V and J ends lost 4 bases and 6 bases, in that order; junction bases with no gene match: 15. The length of the CDR3 is 17 residues. CDR3 loop: CASSTKTRDRVRDGYTF. CDR3 DNA sequence: TGTGCCAGTAGTACCAAAACTCGGGACAGGGTTCGAGATGGCTACACCTTC.

Note on this clone: The identical CDR3 is also encoded by other nucleotide sequences in the sample. The chain joins TRBV28 to TRBJ1-4; TRBD1 matches 9 bases. Germline-derived CDR1 and CDR2 are MDHEN and SYDVKM. The CDR3 runs to 18 residues. V shed 2 bases and J 7 bases; nucleotides not matched to a gene: 14. As DNA, the CDR3 is TGTGCCAGCAGTTTAGGGGGACAGGGAATTGACCATCGTGAAAAACTGTTTTTT. Its translation: CASSLGGQGIDHREKLFF.

The V and J genes are TRBV28 and TRBJ1-2, with TRBD1 as a possible D gene (5 bases). The CDR3 spans 14 residues. Germline CDR1 is MDHEN and CDR2 is SYDVKM. Between the trimmed V and J ends, which lost 3 bases and 8 bases, there was a span of 16 bases. As DNA, the CDR3 is TGTGCCAGCAGTTTCGCCTTGATGGGGGGAGGCTACACCTTC. Translating gives CASSFALMGGGYTF.

The V gene is TRBV5-4, the J gene TRBJ2-4; the match to TRBD1 covers 8 bases. With V trimmed by 4 bases and J by 9 bases, 12 bases remained unmatched. Germline CDR1 reads SGHNT; CDR2 reads YYREEE (reference sequence). The CDR3 is 15 amino acids. The CDR3 DNA reads TGTGCCAGCAGCGCCCAGGGGGCGCGTCTTACCATTCAGTACTTC. Its protein product is CASSAQGARLTIQYF.

The chain carries TRBV2 and TRBJ2-3; 8 nucleotides match TRBD2. The CDR3 runs 16 residues. The J segment lost 0 bases and the V segment lost 6 bases, leaving 8 bases of the junction unmatched. Germline V lookup: CDR1 SNHLY, CDR2 FYNNEI. The CDR3 region has the DNA TGTGCCAGCAGCCCCGAAGCGGGGGTTAGCACAGATACGCAGTATTTT. It codes for CASSPEAGVSTDTQYF. The full variable domain, rest sourced from reference TRBV2 and TRBJ2-3, is EPEVTQTPSHQVTQMGQEVILRCVPISNHLYFYWYRQILGQKVEFLVSFYNNEISEKSEIFDDQFSVERPDGSNFTLKIRSTKLEDSAMYFCASSPEAGVSTDTQYFGPGTRLTVL.

The chain recombines TRBV19 with TRBJ1-2; tentative D call: TRBD1 (6 bases). The V gene lost 1 base and the J gene lost 8 bases, with 17 bases spanning the gap. The CDR3 length is 15 residues. CDR1 and CDR2 (germline): LNHDA, SQIVND (reference sequence). The CDR3 spells CASSIVSGQGKGYTF. As DNA, the CDR3 is TGTGCCAGTAGTATAGTATCGGGCCAGGGGAAGGGCTACACCTTC.

This clone has only one observation. The CDR3 sequence is CAGTSGDYNEQFF. CDR3 DNA: TGTGCCGGAACTAGCGGGGATTACAATGAGCAGTTCTTC. V is TRBV2 and J is TRBJ2-1; the match to TRBD2 covers 10 bases. Germline values: CDR1 SNHLY, CDR2 FYNNEI. The V segment lost 11 bases and the J segment 4 bases; nucleotides outside the gene matches: 5. The CDR3 totals 13 residues.

The CDR3 loop reads CASSKAGSGNTIYF. The CDR3 DNA is TGTGCCAGTAGTAAGGCGGGCTCTGGAAACACCATATATTTT. V usage is TRBV19 and J usage is TRBJ1-3; no clear D. This CDR3 comprises 14 residues. The germline gives CDR1 LNHDA, CDR2 SQIVND (reference sequence). V was cut by 4 bases and J by 0 bases, with 7 bases left in between.

V is TRBV5-4 and J is TRBJ2-7; D not certain. V lost 1 base to trimming and J lost 0 bases, with 8 bases between them. The CDR3 has 14 residues. Germline V gives CDR1 SGHNT, CDR2 YYREEE (reference sequence). The CDR3 region has the DNA TGTGCCAGCAGCTTGAGTTTTAGCTCCTACGAGCAGTACTTC. It is translated as CASSLSFSSYEQYF.

Only a few counts were recorded for this clone. At one end, the junction sequence differs from germline, possibly due to a read error. This chain uses TRBV5-1 with TRBJ2-7; the match to TRBD2 covers 9 bases. The germline gives CDR1 SGHRS, CDR2 YFSETQ. The CDR3 is 13 residues long. The CDR3 loop reads CASSPEGTSGFSF. Written as DNA, the CDR3 is TGCGCCAGCAGCCCAGAGGGTACTAGCGGGTTCTCCTTC.

V usage is TRBV19 and J usage is TRBJ2-7, with a weak D call TRBD1 (6 bases). The V end lost 5 bases, the J end lost 4 bases, and 12 bases lay between the germline ends. CDR1 is LNHDA, CDR2 SQIVND, per germline (reference sequence). The CDR3 runs 13 residues. The CDR3 nucleotides are TGTGCCAGTAGTTTGGGGGCAGGGTACGAGCAGTACTTC. This gives the protein CASSLGAGYEQYF.

V usage is TRBV27 and J usage is TRBJ1-2, with D maybe TRBD1 (6 bases). The V and J ends lost 4 bases and 6 bases respectively, with 15 bases between them. This CDR3 is 14 amino acids long. Germline V gene sequence: CDR1 MNHEY, CDR2 SMNVEV (reference sequence). The chain's CDR3 is CASSSFGQGNGYTF. Written as DNA, the CDR3 is TGTGCCAGCAGTTCATTCGGGCAGGGGAATGGCTACACCTTC.

The chain combines TRBV27 with TRBJ1-2; 11 nucleotides agree with TRBD1. The CDR3 is 15 residues long. Germline V CDR1 and CDR2: MNHEY, SMNVEV (reference sequence). The ends lost 4 bases at V and 5 bases at J; junction bases unmatched: 6. Written as DNA, the CDR3 is TGTGCCAGCAGTTCGCCGGGACAGGGGGAATATGGCTACACCTTC. This encodes CASSSPGQGEYGYTF.

The chain couples TRBV28 to TRBJ2-1, with TRBD2 matching 8 bases. V lost 6 bases and J lost 16; bases outside the gene matches: 14. CDR1 and CDR2 from the germline V gene are MDHEN and SYDVKM. The CDR3 spans 13 residues. The CDR3 DNA is TGTGCCAGCAGCATCGATTGGGCGGGAGGTCCTTTCTTC. Protein: CASSIDWAGGPFF.

This chain connects TRBV19 to TRBJ1-2; 8 nucleotides line up with TRBD1. V shed 8 bases, J shed 8 bases, and the junction held 10 bases outside the gene matches. This CDR3 has 13 residues. Per germline, CDR1 LNHDA and CDR2 SQIVND (reference sequence). In DNA, the CDR3 is TGTGCCAGTTCACCCAGGGGGCAGGAAGGCTACACCTTC. Residues: CASSPRGQEGYTF.

The V and J genes are TRBV11-3 and TRBJ1-5, with D possibly matching TRBD1 (6 bases). This CDR3 is 17 amino acids long. Trimming stripped 0 bases from V and 0 bases from J, with 12 bases between. The germline V gene encodes CDR1 SGHNT and CDR2 YENEEA. The CDR3 loop is CASSLDAGQLSNQPQHF. The CDR3 bases are TGTGCCAGCAGCTTAGATGCAGGACAGCTTAGCAATCAGCCCCAGCATTTT.

The chain joins TRBV11-2 to TRBJ1-5, with D unresolved. Germline CDR1 is SGHAT and CDR2 is FQNNGV. The CDR3 spans 15 residues. Between the trimmed V and J ends, which lost 3 bases and 1 base, there was a span of 10 bases. The CDR3 region is CASSLSVASNQPQHF. CDR3 sequence (DNA): TGTGCCAGCAGCTTGTCGGTTGCCAGCAATCAGCCCCAGCATTTT.

The chain combines TRBV2 with TRBJ1-2; TRBD1 is a possible D gene (6 bases). Germline-derived CDR1 and CDR2 are SNHLY and FYNNEI. Trimming stripped 3 bases from V and 8 bases from J, with 13 bases between. The CDR3 extends over 13 amino acids. The CDR3 DNA reads TGTGCCAGCAGTGATCGGATGGGGGCCGGCTACACCTTC. Translating gives CASSDRMGAGYTF.

The gene calls are TRBV28 and TRBJ2-7; 8 bases line up with TRBD2. The germline V gene has CDR1 MDHEN and CDR2 SYDVKM. This CDR3 region has 14 residues. V dropped 3 bases and J dropped 3; count of bases not matched to a gene: 4. Here the CDR3 reads CASSLLAGNYEQYF. The CDR3 bases are TGTGCCAGCAGTTTGTTAGCGGGAAACTACGAGCAGTACTTC.

The V call is TRBV7-6, the J call TRBJ2-2; a possible D gene is TRBD2 (5 bases). This CDR3 has 13 amino acids. The ends were cut back, 2 bases at V and 10 bases at J, with 11 bases in the middle. CDR1 and CDR2 (germline): SGHVS, FNYEAQ. CDR3 sequence: CASSLYGGLELFF. The CDR3, as DNA: TGTGCCAGCAGCTTATACGGCGGACTGGAGCTGTTTTTT. The full variable domain, with the rest looked up from reference TRBV7-6 and TRBJ2-2, is GAGVSQSPRYKVTKRGQDVALRCDPISGHVSLYWYRQALGQGPEFLTYFNYEAQQDKSGLPNDRFSAERPEGSISTLTIQRTEQRDSAMYRCASSLYGGLELFFGEGSRLTVL.

The chain joins TRBV5-6 to TRBJ2-5; 10 nucleotides match TRBD1. Germline CDR1 and CDR2: SGHDT and YYEEEE. V shed 4 bases, J shed 6 bases, and the junction held 6 bases outside the gene matches. The CDR3 length is 14 residues. Here the CDR3 reads CASSRPGQGQTQYF. Written as DNA, the CDR3 is TGTGCCAGCAGCAGGCCGGGACAGGGGCAGACCCAGTACTTC.

This sequence joins TRBV7-6 and TRBJ2-7; tentative D call: TRBD2 (5 bases). In germline, CDR1 is SGHVS, CDR2 FNYEAQ. V dropped 1 base and J dropped 2 bases, with 9 bases sitting between them. The CDR3 spans 14 residues. DNA of the CDR3: TGTGCCAGCAGCTTAGACTCCGGGACCTACGAGCAGTACTTC. Translated, it gives CASSLDSGTYEQYF.

The chain joins TRBV4-2 to TRBJ2-2; D is uncertain. CDR3 size: 14 residues. The ends were cut back, 3 bases at V and 7 bases at J, with 12 bases in the middle. Looked up from germline, CDR1 is LGHNA and CDR2 is YNFKEQ. CDR3 bases: TGTGCCAGCAGCCACCCAAGTGGCCTCGGGGAGCTGTTTTTT. It codes for CASSHPSGLGELFF.

This clone appeared once. The rearrangement joins TRBV5-1 to TRBJ2-1; the match to TRBD2 covers 9 bases. The CDR3 contains 14 residues. Losses at the gene ends were 4 bases for V and 7 bases for J; bases not matched to a gene: 6. The germline V gene encodes CDR1 SGHRS and CDR2 YFSETQ. For the CDR3, the DNA is TGCGCCAGCAGCCTTAGCGGGAGCATAAATGAGCAGTTCTTC. This sequence encodes CASSLSGSINEQFF.

This sequence joins TRBV5-1 and TRBJ2-3; 11 bases line up with TRBD2. Germline CDR1 reads SGHRS; CDR2 reads YFSETQ. Trimming took 2 bases from V and 1 from J; bases not matched to a gene: 3. The CDR3 consists of 16 residues. The DNA for the CDR3 is TGCGCCAGCAGCTTTGGGACTAGCGGACGCACAGATACGCAGTATTTT. It specifies CASSFGTSGRTDTQYF.

The gene calls are TRBV11-2 and TRBJ2-3, with D possibly TRBD2 on 6 matching bases. Trimming stripped 1 base from V and 4 bases from J, with 9 bases between. In germline, CDR1 is SGHAT, CDR2 FQNNGV. The CDR3 extends over 14 amino acids. The CDR3 DNA reads TGTGCCAGCAGCTTAGCGGGAGTGGCAGATACGCAGTATTTT. Translation: CASSLAGVADTQYF.

On this clone itself: At one end, the junction sequence differs from germline, possibly due to a read error. V gene TRBV2 combines with J gene TRBJ1-5, with unresolved D. The germline V gene encodes CDR1 SNHLY and CDR2 FYNNEI. This CDR3 contains 14 residues. CDR3: CASSESRRNQPQHF. CDR3 DNA sequence: TGTGCCAGCAGTGAGTCCAGGCGCAACCAGCCCCAGCATTTT.

This sequence joins TRBV5-4 and TRBJ2-3; D may be TRBD2 (5 bases). This CDR3 region has 16 residues. CDR1 SGHNT and CDR2 YYREEE come from the germline V gene (reference sequence). With 4 bases removed from V and 5 bases from J, the gap between germline ends came to 20 bases. The CDR3: CASSVQTKSVGDTQYF. DNA for the CDR3: TGTGCCAGCAGCGTACAGACTAAAAGTGTGGGAGATACGCAGTATTTT. Looking up the rest from reference TRBV5-4 and TRBJ2-3 gives the full variable domain: ETGVTQSPTHLIKTRGQQVTLRCSSQSGHNTVSWYQQALGQGPQFIFQYYREEENGRGNFPPRFSGLQFPNYSSELNVNALELDDSALYLCASSVQTKSVGDTQYFGPGTRLTVL.

The chain links TRBV2 to TRBJ2-4; 10 bases are a match to TRBD1. CDR3 length: 17 amino acids. The ends lost 6 bases at V and 2 bases at J; junction bases unmatched: 10. In germline, CDR1 is SNHLY, CDR2 FYNNEI. CDR3 sequence: CASSLRGQGLTKNIQYF. The DNA for the CDR3 is TGTGCCAGCAGCCTCCGGGGACAGGGGCTAACCAAAAACATTCAGTACTTC.

Details on this clone: Other DNA sequences of this sample code for an identical CDR3. The genes are TRBV5-1 and TRBJ2-5; 7 bases are a match to TRBD2. Trimming took 0 bases from V and 4 from J; bases not matched to a gene: 0. Germline CDR1 and CDR2: SGHRS and YFSETQ. The CDR3 is made up of 13 amino acids. This chain's CDR3 is CASSLGGGETQYF. The CDR3 DNA sequence: TGCGCCAGCAGCTTGGGGGGGGGAGAGACCCAGTACTTC.